These T cell receptor beta chains were read from a single sample in a study of blood T cells in healthy people across ages. TCRdb independently ran MiXCR on the 5' RACE reads; one entry per CDR3 protein. The sample lists 1.5 million to 1.8 million distinct CDR3 sequences, approximately 42% occurring once. The sequencing sample was made of blood. Every receptor here comes from a woman aged 18-35 years in good health. Both conserved end residues are part of each CDR3. A D gene is named only where the DNA matches it firmly.

cdr3_aa | j_call | v_call | d_call
CASSQEAGGTYNEQFF | TRBJ2-1 | TRBV4-2 | TRBD2
CASKRASSYNEQYF | TRBJ2-4 | TRBV28 | NA
CSASMGDDTYEQYF | TRBJ2-7 | TRBV20-1 | NA
CASSLAFQGATNEKLFF | TRBJ1-4 | TRBV7-2 | NA
CAWRGGSDEGDNNEQFF | TRBJ2-1 | TRBV30 | NA
CAWSVRGANVLTF | TRBJ2-6 | TRBV30 | NA
CASSFVARYGYTF | TRBJ1-2 | TRBV7-9 | NA
CSVHPGLAGGDEQFF | TRBJ2-1 | TRBV29-1 | TRBD2
CASADRAVQETQYF | TRBJ2-5 | TRBV3-1 | TRBD1
CASSQVGRVPEAFF | TRBJ1-1 | TRBV4-3 | NA
CASSQDRGSNSPLHF | TRBJ1-6 | TRBV4-3 | TRBD1
CATSSFAEGTYEQYF | TRBJ2-7 | TRBV15 | NA
CASSLGAISTDTQYF | TRBJ2-3 | TRBV7-9 | NA